The entry that follows covers one TCR beta chain sequence. The antigen is not known. The sample comes from a study of blood T cells in healthy people across ages. Whole-study findings and limits: Naive CD4+ cells and diversity were both higher in long-lived donors than in aged donors. Without sorted subsets, naive and antigen-experienced compartments could not be conclusively compared.

Next came a second PCR, run for roughly 6 to 11 cycles, which used a sample-barcoded 5' primer along with a J-beta primer mix. TCRdb analysed the 5' RACE reads with MiXCR anew, one entry per CDR3 protein. This table holds about 640,000 distinct CDR3 sequences, roughly 58% found once. Sequenced input: blood. The TCR originated in a man aged 55 to 70 in good health.

The CDR3 bases are TGCAGTGCTAGAGATGGGGGGCGCCTCTATGGCTACACCTTC. As protein: CSARDGGRLYGYTF. The V call is TRBV20-1, the J call TRBJ1-2, with D perhaps matching TRBD1 (6 bases). The CDR3 is made up of 14 amino acids. Trimming removed 0 bases from V and 4 bases from J, with 12 bases in between. Germline V gene lookup returns CDR1 DFQATT and CDR2 SNEGSKA (reference sequence).